These T cell receptor beta chains were read from a single sample in a study of neoadjuvant nivolumab and ipilimumab in lung cancer. Libraries were prepared by immunoSEQ multiplex PCR; TCRdb keeps only in-frame clonotypes and omits some of them. The sample consists of under 20,000 clones, over 80% of them appearing once. The sample here was peripheral blood, taken before neoadjuvant nivolumab, alone or with ipilimumab. The receptors originated from an adult with non-small cell lung cancer. The CDR3 runs from the conserved cysteine through the conserved F or W. D genes are given only for firm matches. The size field is filled for only some rows; it gives once, few, many or a size class.

V gene: TRBV2
D gene: TRBD1
clone size: -
J gene: TRBJ1-1
CDR3 DNA: TGTGCCAGCAGTGCCTCGGGACAGGGGCGCACTGAAGCTTTCTTT
CDR3 protein: CASSASGQGRTEAFF

V gene: TRBV7-9
D gene: -
clone size: -
J gene: TRBJ1-1
CDR3 DNA: TGTGCCAGCAGCCGTATTACCTTGAACACTGAAGCTTTCTTT
CDR3 protein: CASSRITLNTEAFF

V gene: TRBV5-4
D gene: -
clone size: -
J gene: TRBJ2-3
CDR3 DNA: TGTGCCAGCCACCCGGGGGGCACAGATACGCAGTATTTT
CDR3 protein: CASHPGGTDTQYF

V gene: TRBV6-5
D gene: TRBD2
clone size: once
J gene: TRBJ2-5
CDR3 DNA: TGTGCCAGCAGTGCTACTAGCGGGAGGGTGAAGACCCAGTACTTC
CDR3 protein: CASSATSGRVKTQYF

V gene: TRBV4-1
D gene: TRBD1
clone size: -
J gene: TRBJ2-7
CDR3 DNA: TGCGCCAGCAGCCGGGGACAGGCCGGCGGGGAGCAGTACTTC
CDR3 protein: CASSRGQAGGEQYF

V gene: TRBV7-7
D gene: -
clone size: -
J gene: TRBJ2-7
CDR3 DNA: TGTGCTAGCAGCTTAGCTGAACGGGACTACGAGCAGTACTTC
CDR3 protein: CASSLAERDYEQYF

V gene: TRBV5-4
D gene: -
clone size: -
J gene: TRBJ1-1
CDR3 DNA: TGTGCCAGCAGCTTGTTCCCGAACACTGAAGCTTTCTTT
CDR3 protein: CASSLFPNTEAFF

V gene: TRBV5-1
D gene: TRBD2
clone size: -
J gene: TRBJ2-5
CDR3 DNA: TGCGCCAGCAGCTTGGAAGCGGGATCTGTAAAGACCCAGTACTTC
CDR3 protein: CASSLEAGSVKTQYF

V gene: TRBV5-4
D gene: TRBD1
clone size: -
J gene: TRBJ1-1
CDR3 DNA: TGTGCCAGCAGCCGAGGGACAGTTGAAGCTTTCTTT
CDR3 protein: CASSRGTVEAFF

V gene: TRBV15
D gene: -
clone size: -
J gene: TRBJ2-5
CDR3 DNA: TGTGCCACCAGCGGAGACAGAGGGCCCTCCCCCGCCCAGTACTTC
CDR3 protein: CATSGDRGPSPAQYF

V gene: TRBV9
D gene: -
clone size: -
J gene: TRBJ2-2
CDR3 DNA: TGTGCCAGCAGCACGGGACTTTTCACCGGGGAGCTGTTTTTT
CDR3 protein: CASSTGLFTGELFF

V gene: TRBV5-5
D gene: TRBD2
clone size: -
J gene: TRBJ2-3
CDR3 DNA: TGTGCCAGCAGCTTGGTAGCTAGCGGGAGTATAGCAGATACGCAGTATTTT
CDR3 protein: CASSLVASGSIADTQYF

V gene: TRBV6-6
D gene: TRBD2
clone size: -
J gene: TRBJ2-1
CDR3 DNA: TGTGCCAGCATTTCCGGGCTAGCGGGAGCCCGTGAGCAGTTCTTC
CDR3 protein: CASISGLAGAREQFF

V gene: TRBV5-5
D gene: -
clone size: -
J gene: TRBJ2-5
CDR3 DNA: TGTGCCAGCAGCACTGGAGGGACCGGGGAAGAGACCCAGTACTTC
CDR3 protein: CASSTGGTGEETQYF

V gene: TRBV18
D gene: -
clone size: -
J gene: TRBJ1-1
CDR3 DNA: TGTGCCAGCTCACCACAGGGGAACACTGAAGCTTTCTTT
CDR3 protein: CASSPQGNTEAFF

V gene: TRBV5-1
D gene: TRBD1
clone size: -
J gene: TRBJ1-2
CDR3 DNA: TGCGCCAGCAGCTCTAAACAGGGGGGTGAGGGCTACACCTTC
CDR3 protein: CASSSKQGGEGYTF

V gene: TRBV28
D gene: -
clone size: -
J gene: TRBJ1-1
CDR3 DNA: TGTGCCAGCAGTTTTCTCACTGAAGCTTTCTTT
CDR3 protein: CASSFLTEAFF

V gene: TRBV11-2
D gene: TRBD2
clone size: -
J gene: TRBJ2-7
CDR3 DNA: TGTGCCAGCAGCCCCTCAGTCGGGACTAGCGGGAGGGCCCGGGAGCAGTACTTC
CDR3 protein: CASSPSVGTSGRAREQYF

V gene: TRBV29-1
D gene: TRBD2
clone size: few
J gene: TRBJ2-7
CDR3 DNA: TGCAGCGTTGACAGCGGGAGAGATCCCTACGAGCAGTACTTC
CDR3 protein: CSVDSGRDPYEQYF

V gene: TRBV6-1
D gene: -
clone size: -
J gene: TRBJ2-1
CDR3 DNA: TGTGCCAGCAGTGAATATAAGAGAGCAGAGACTTCCCGCATCTACAATGAGCAGTTCTTC
CDR3 protein: CASSEYKRAETSRIYNEQFF

V gene: TRBV6-6
D gene: -
clone size: once
J gene: TRBJ2-1
CDR3 DNA: TGTGCCAGCAGTTACTCGACCATCTACAATGAGCAGTTCTTC
CDR3 protein: CASSYSTIYNEQFF

V gene: TRBV6-5
D gene: -
clone size: -
J gene: TRBJ1-3
CDR3 DNA: TGTGCCAGCAGCCCTCATGTTGGCAACACCATATATTTT
CDR3 protein: CASSPHVGNTIYF

V gene: TRBV2
D gene: -
clone size: -
J gene: TRBJ2-6
CDR3 DNA: TGTGCCAGCAGTGAAGCGGTGGGTCAGGGCGTAACTGGGGCCAACGTCCTGACTTTC
CDR3 protein: CASSEAVGQGVTGANVLTF

V gene: TRBV5-1
D gene: TRBD1
clone size: -
J gene: TRBJ1-2
CDR3 DNA: TGCGCCAGCAGCCCGGGACAGCCATCCGGTGGCTACACCTTC
CDR3 protein: CASSPGQPSGGYTF